Listed here are 5 T cell receptor beta chains from one sample, sequenced in a study of human T cells and chemical hapten exposure. Time point given: healthy volunteer bleed at 2 weeks. Extraction of total RNA was performed on unfractionated whole blood. One entry per CDR3 protein results from TCRdb running MiXCR on the RACE reads. The sample yields approximately 33,000 distinct CDR3 sequences, around 7.4% seen once. Sequencing input: whole blood. The origin of the receptors is a human donor in good health. Some clones in this sample may be carry-over from other donors' samples.

The chain combines TRBV19 with TRBJ2-5, with TRBD2 matching over 8 bases. This CDR3 is built from 13 residues. V lost 9 bases and J lost 5; bases outside the gene matches: 8. CDR1 is LNHDA, CDR2 SQIVND, per germline (reference sequence). CDR3 amino acids: CASSGTRGETQYF. In nucleotides, the CDR3 is TGTGCCAGCTCCGGGACTAGAGGGGAGACCCAGTACTTC.

V is TRBV7-2 and J is TRBJ1-2, with D uncertain. This CDR3 spans 17 amino acids. Germline V gene sequence: CDR1 SGHTA, CDR2 FQGNSA. V was trimmed by 5 bases and J by 3 bases, leaving 22 bases between them. This CDR3 reads CASSRGPTQKYDYGYTF. The CDR3 bases are TGTGCCAGCAGCCGTGGTCCCACACAGAAATACGACTATGGCTACACCTTC.

This CDR3 reads CSARETGDYNSPLHF. CDR3 in DNA: TGCAGTGCTAGAGAGACAGGGGATTATAATTCACCCCTCCACTTT. The chain links TRBV20-1 to TRBJ1-6, with 8 bases that match TRBD1. Germline V CDR1 and CDR2: DFQATT, SNEGSKA (reference sequence). V lost 0 bases, J lost 4 bases, and 2 bases stayed unmatched. CDR3 length equals 15 residues.

The chain carries TRBV5-1 and TRBJ2-3; 7 positions agree with TRBD2. This CDR3 is built from 16 residues. Trimming cost V 5 bases and J 2 bases; bases outside gene matches: 11. The germline gives CDR1 SGHRS, CDR2 YFSETQ. The CDR3 loop is CASSTSATHHTDTQYF. In DNA, the CDR3 is TGCGCCAGCAGTACTAGCGCCACACACCACACAGATACGCAGTATTTT. Combining the CDR3 with reference TRBV5-1 and TRBJ2-3 gives the whole variable domain KAGVTQTPRYLIKTRGQQVTLSCSPISGHRSVSWYQQTPGQGLQFLFEYFSETQRNKGNFPGRFSGRQFSNSRSEMNVSTLELGDSALYLCASSTSATHHTDTQYFGPGTRLTVL.

This clonotype has more than one count but fewer than ten. This chain joins TRBV5-1 and TRBJ1-1, with TRBD1 as a possible D gene (6 bases). Germline loops: CDR1 SGHRS, CDR2 YFSETQ. CDR3 size: 14 residues. CDR3 sequence (DNA): TGCGCATCCCGTGGAACGGGGACAAGCACTGAAGCTTTCTTT. Encoded protein: CASRGTGTSTEAFF.